These 22 T cell receptor beta chains share one sample of origin, sequenced in a study of response to subunit inactivated influenza vaccine. TCRdb re-called the RT-PCR reads with MiXCR, one entry per CDR3 protein. The sample lists approximately 730,000 distinct CDR3 sequences, around 14% occurring once. The sequencing here drew on PBMCs from blood, taken around 15 days before vaccination. The receptors were sampled from a man aged 50 to 59 who received an inactivated influenza vaccine.

The genes are TRBV16 and TRBJ1-2; TRBD1 might be the D (6 bases). V was clipped by 4 bases and J by 0 bases, with 15 bases between them. The CDR3 runs to 16 residues. CDR1 and CDR2 (germline): KGHSY, FQNENV. CDR3 DNA sequence: TGTGCCAGCAGCCCGGGACATGCCCCTGCTAACTATGGCTACACCTTC. Encoded protein: CASSPGHAPANYGYTF.

This clonotype turned up a few times. The rearrangement uses TRBV27 and TRBJ1-1; D remains ambiguous. V dropped 1 base and J dropped 7 bases, with 13 bases sitting between them. The CDR3 covers 14 residues. Germline values: CDR1 MNHEY, CDR2 SMNVEV (reference sequence). The CDR3 DNA is TGTGCCAGCAGTTTATGGGGTACCGGAATTGAAGCTTTCTTT. This codes for CASSLWGTGIEAFF.

The CDR3 region has the DNA TGCGCCAGCAGCCGCGGACTGAAGAATGAAAAACTGTTTTTT. Its protein is CASSRGLKNEKLFF. This chain links TRBV4-3 with TRBJ1-4; the D is unclear. The CDR3 is 14 residues long. Trimming left V 4 bases short and J 5 bases short, with 11 bases between. Germline V CDR1 and CDR2: LGHNA, YSLEER.

The rearrangement links TRBV12-3 or TRBV12-4 to TRBJ2-3; weak D call: TRBD2 (5 bases). The CDR3 is 15 amino acids. Trimming cost V 7 bases and J 5 bases, with 19 bases left between them. The CDR3 nucleotides are TGTGCCAGCACCAAAAGTGGGTCCCGGGGAGATACGCAGTATTTT. Translation gives CASTKSGSRGDTQYF.

This clonotype has just a few counts. This rearrangement joins TRBV5-1 to TRBJ2-7; TRBD1 aligns across 10 bases. In germline, CDR1 is SGHRS, CDR2 YFSETQ. J gave up 5 bases and V 4 bases, and 3 bases lay outside the gene matches. The CDR3 has 13 amino acids. CDR3 coding DNA: TGCGCCAGCAGCCCTGGACAGGGGGACGAGCAGTACTTC. Its protein product is CASSPGQGDEQYF.

This clonotype was counted at least ten times. DNA for the CDR3: TGCGCCAGCAGCTTGGATGGTCTGAGTCATTACTACGAGCAGTACTTC. Translating gives CASSLDGLSHYYEQYF. The chain has TRBV5-1 and TRBJ2-7; D unclear. The V and J ends lost 0 bases and 3 bases respectively, with 16 bases between them. CDR3 length: 16 residues. CDR1 and CDR2 (germline): SGHRS, YFSETQ.

This clonotype was seen more than once but under ten times. V and J are TRBV11-2 and TRBJ2-2; D is perhaps TRBD1 (6 bases). The ends were cut back, 5 bases at V and 5 bases at J, with 15 bases in the middle. Germline loops: CDR1 SGHAT, CDR2 FQNNGV. CDR3 length: 15 amino acids. The CDR3 DNA is TGTGCCAGCAGCACGACCAGGGGTTGGACCGGGGAGCTGTTTTTT. This gives the protein CASSTTRGWTGELFF.

The V call is TRBV11-1, the J call TRBJ2-1, with 11 positions matching TRBD2. CDR1 is SGHAT and CDR2 is FQDESV in the germline V gene (reference sequence). V shed 4 bases and J 6 bases; nucleotides not matched to a gene: 14. The CDR3 runs 18 residues. The CDR3, as DNA: TGTGCCAGCAGCTCCAGATTCATCGGACTAGCGGGCGGCAATGAGCAGTTCTTC. This codes for CASSSRFIGLAGGNEQFF.

This clonotype has more than one count but fewer than ten. The V and J genes are TRBV25-1 and TRBJ2-7; 10 bases agree with TRBD1. With V trimmed by 5 bases and J by 2 bases, 12 bases remained unmatched. Germline lookup yields CDR1 MGHDK and CDR2 SYGVNS. This CDR3 region has 17 residues. For the CDR3, the DNA is TGTGCCAGCAGTTCCCAACACGGGACAGGGGACCCCTACGAGCAGTACTTC. Residues: CASSSQHGTGDPYEQYF.

This clonotype has just a few counts. The chain couples TRBV7-2 to TRBJ1-2, with unresolved D. Germline lookup yields CDR1 SGHTA and CDR2 FQGNSA. V dropped 0 bases and J dropped 0 bases, with 5 bases sitting between them. This CDR3 has 14 residues. As DNA, the CDR3 is TGTGCCAGCAGCTTAGCGGCCCCTAACTATGGCTACACCTTC. This encodes CASSLAAPNYGYTF.

The CDR3 DNA follows: TGTGCCAGCAGTTTAGTTCTCATGAACACTGAAGCTTTCTTT. This translates into CASSLVLMNTEAFF. This rearrangement joins TRBV12-3 or TRBV12-4 to TRBJ1-1; no clear D gene. This CDR3 is built from 14 residues. V lost 1 base and J 0 bases, leaving 6 bases between the germline ends.

V and J are TRBV6-5 and TRBJ2-7; D not certain. V shed 0 bases and J shed 2 bases, with 8 bases lying between them. The CDR3 is 14 amino acids. Germline CDR1 and CDR2: MNHEY and SVGAGI. CDR3 DNA: TGTGCCAGCAGTTACTCCGCGGACCCCTACGAGCAGTACTTC. Its translation: CASSYSADPYEQYF.

The rearrangement links TRBV12-5 to TRBJ2-2; 7 nucleotides match TRBD1. Germline CDR1 and CDR2: LGHNT and FRNRAP. This CDR3 is 14 amino acids long. V lost 7 bases to trimming and J lost 8 bases; unmatched junction nucleotides: 10. The DNA of the CDR3 is TGTGCTAGTGCCTGGGGTCAGGGGGTAGGGGAGCTGTTTTTT. Protein: CASAWGQGVGELFF.

In its sample, this clonotype was seen many times. V is TRBV7-9 and J is TRBJ2-1; 12 bases fit TRBD2. CDR1 and CDR2 (germline): SEHNR, FQNEAQ (reference sequence). The CDR3 has 18 amino acids. V was clipped by 5 bases and J by 1 base; unmatched bases: 9. DNA of the CDR3: TGTGCCAGCAGCCTGAGGACTAGCGGGAAGTTGTCCTACAATGAGCAGTTCTTC. The encoded protein is CASSLRTSGKLSYNEQFF.

J is TRBJ1-6 and V is TRBV4-1, with 7 bases matching TRBD1. V dropped 0 bases and J dropped 1; count of bases not matched to a gene: 6. The CDR3 runs to 18 residues. Germline V lookup: CDR1 MGHRA, CDR2 YSYEKL. The chain's CDR3 is CASSQDDRVGSYNSPLHF. In nucleotides, the CDR3 is TGCGCCAGCAGCCAAGATGACAGGGTTGGATCCTATAATTCACCCCTCCACTTT.

This clonotype was picked up many times. The rearrangement uses TRBV2 and TRBJ1-4, with unresolved D. This CDR3 is 13 amino acids long. Looked up from germline, CDR1 is SNHLY and CDR2 is FYNNEI. Trimming took 6 bases from V and 6 from J, leaving 11 bases between them. This CDR3 reads CASSPNTDEKLFF. The DNA for the CDR3 is TGTGCCAGCAGCCCGAATACGGATGAAAAACTGTTTTTT. The variable domain in full, with the rest retrieved from reference TRBV2 and TRBJ1-4, is EPEVTQTPSHQVTQMGQEVILRCVPISNHLYFYWYRQILGQKVEFLVSFYNNEISEKSEIFDDQFSVERPDGSNFTLKIRSTKLEDSAMYFCASSPNTDEKLFFGSGTQLSVL.

This clonotype was picked up many times. The chain couples TRBV28 to TRBJ2-3; 7 nucleotides agree with TRBD1. Germline-derived CDR1 and CDR2 are MDHEN and SYDVKM. The CDR3 sequence is 14 residues long. J lost 3 bases, V lost 3 bases, and 3 bases had no gene match. CDR3 sequence reads: CASSFRDSTDTQYF. CDR3 nucleotides: TGTGCCAGCAGTTTCCGGGACAGTACAGATACGCAGTATTTT.

V usage is TRBV3-1 and J usage is TRBJ1-1, with D unclear. The CDR3 is made up of 17 amino acids. The V gene lost 4 bases and the J gene lost 4 bases, with 22 bases spanning the gap. CDR1 LGHDT and CDR2 YNNKEL come from the germline V gene (reference sequence). CDR3 nucleotide sequence: TGTGCCAGCAGCCCCGGGCCGACCCTGGCCCTTAGCACTGAAGCTTTCTTT. Translation: CASSPGPTLALSTEAFF.

This clonotype was seen only a few times. The chain joins TRBV7-8 to TRBJ1-1; D gene ambiguous. The CDR3 sequence is 13 residues long. Germline CDR1 reads SGHVS; CDR2 reads FQNEAQ. Trimming left V 4 bases short and J 4 bases short, with 10 bases between. The CDR3 spells CASSSVVSTEAFF. The CDR3 DNA reads TGTGCCAGCAGCTCTGTGGTCTCCACTGAAGCTTTCTTT.

The table lists this clonotype with a few counts. V usage is TRBV4-2 and J usage is TRBJ2-5, with D perhaps matching TRBD2 (5 bases). V dropped 0 bases and J dropped 2 bases, with 10 bases sitting between them. Per the germline V gene, CDR1 is LGHNA and CDR2 is YNFKEQ. The CDR3 loop spans 15 amino acids. The CDR3 here is CASSQEAVKQETQYF. As DNA, the CDR3 is TGTGCCAGCAGCCAAGAAGCGGTCAAACAAGAGACCCAGTACTTC.

V is TRBV29-1 and J is TRBJ1-1; D is ambiguous. Trimming shortened V by 6 bases and J by 0 bases, and 8 bases separated the two germline ends. The CDR3 spans 12 residues. Germline CDR1 reads SQVTM; CDR2 reads ANQGSEA. The CDR3, as DNA: TGCAGCGTCTCCAGGATGAACACTGAAGCTTTCTTT. Translating it yields CSVSRMNTEAFF.

This clonotype was observed a handful of times. The rearrangement uses TRBV5-6 and TRBJ2-3; weak D call: TRBD1 (5 bases). The CDR3 has 13 residues. CDR1 is SGHDT, CDR2 YYEEEE, per germline. The V end lost 7 bases, the J end lost 2 bases, and 11 bases lay between the germline ends. The CDR3 protein is CASWGILTDTQYF. The CDR3, as DNA: TGTGCCAGCTGGGGCATACTCACAGATACGCAGTATTTT.